The 13 T cell receptor beta chains listed next were all sequenced from one sample in a study of blood T cell repertoires in COVID-19. Using immunoSEQ multiplex PCR, the repertoire was profiled, and TCRdb retains in-frame clones only, with some absent. Of 200,000 to 300,000 clones in the sample, approximately 87% were seen once. The sequencing input was peripheral blood. Source of these receptors: a woman aged 45-60 years with acute or convalescent COVID-19.

V and J are TRBV5-1 and TRBJ2-2; D ambiguous. V dropped 6 bases and J dropped 4 bases, with 4 bases sitting between them. There are 11 residues in the CDR3. Germline CDR1 and CDR2: SGHRS and YFSETQ. The CDR3: CASTSTGELFF. CDR3 coding DNA: TGCGCCAGCACGAGCACCGGGGAGCTGTTTTTT.

The rearrangement joins TRBV18 to TRBJ2-4; 9 nucleotides match TRBD1. Germline assignment: CDR1 KGHSH and CDR2 LQKENI. V lost 3 bases to trimming and J lost 9 bases; unmatched junction nucleotides: 9. The CDR3 has 15 residues. The CDR3 loop reads CASSPQPGQGSIQYF. CDR3 DNA: TGTGCCAGCTCACCGCAACCGGGACAGGGTAGCATTCAGTACTTC.

The chain combines TRBV6-5 with TRBJ2-1, with 8 bases aligning to TRBD1. The V gene's germline CDR1 is MNHEY and CDR2 SVGAGI. After removal of 6 bases from V and 9 bases from J, the junction contained 13 bases not matched to a gene. This CDR3 is built from 15 residues. For the CDR3, the DNA is TGTGCCAGCAGGGACAGGGTCCTATCTAATAGTGAGCAGTTCTTC. Protein sequence: CASRDRVLSNSEQFF.

The rearrangement joins TRBV29-1 to TRBJ1-1, with D unresolved. Looked up from germline, CDR1 is SQVTM and CDR2 is ANQGSEA. Trimming took 4 bases from V and 3 from J, leaving 9 bases between them. The CDR3 has 12 amino acids. CDR3 region: CSVAPRDTEAFF. The CDR3 DNA is TGCAGCGTTGCCCCAAGAGACACTGAAGCTTTCTTT.

The V and J genes are TRBV18 and TRBJ1-3; a possible D gene is TRBD1 (6 bases). The V and J ends lost 6 bases and 0 bases respectively, with 18 bases between them. CDR1 is KGHSH, CDR2 LQKENI, per germline. The CDR3 contains 17 residues. The DNA for the CDR3 is TGTGCCAGCTCTCGGTATAGGACAGACGGCTCTGGAAACACCATATATTTT. This codes for CASSRYRTDGSGNTIYF.

The chain employs TRBV5-1 and TRBJ1-1; D might be TRBD1 (6 bases). Germline values: CDR1 SGHRS, CDR2 YFSETQ. Trimming left V 0 bases short and J 4 bases short, with 7 bases between. The CDR3 runs to 13 residues. The CDR3 DNA sequence: TGCGCCAGCAGCTTGGACAGGGTCACTGAAGCTTTCTTT. Translating it yields CASSLDRVTEAFF. Full variable domain (remainder filled in from reference TRBV5-1 and TRBJ1-1): KAGVTQTPRYLIKTRGQQVTLSCSPISGHRSVSWYQQTPGQGLQFLFEYFSETQRNKGNFPGRFSGRQFSNSRSEMNVSTLELGDSALYLCASSLDRVTEAFFGQGTRLTVV.

This sequence joins TRBV7-9 and TRBJ1-5; D is perhaps TRBD1 (6 bases). CDR1 is SEHNR and CDR2 is FQNEAQ in the germline V gene (reference sequence). The ends were cut back, 4 bases at V and 0 bases at J, with 16 bases in the middle. CDR3 length: 17 amino acids. CDR3 amino acids: CASSSGAEIYSNQPQHF. CDR3 nucleotides: TGTGCCAGCAGCTCAGGGGCAGAAATTTATAGCAATCAGCCCCAGCATTTT.

This sequence joins TRBV2 and TRBJ2-2; TRBD1 is a possible D gene (5 bases). The CDR3 has 16 amino acids. Germline loops: CDR1 SNHLY, CDR2 FYNNEI. V lost 5 bases, J lost 2 bases, and 15 bases lay in between. CDR3 sequence: CASSRRGYINTGELFF. The CDR3 bases are TGTGCCAGCAGTCGAAGGGGCTACATTAACACCGGGGAGCTGTTTTTT.

The chain has TRBV7-9 and TRBJ1-4; TRBD1 matches 7 bases. CDR1 is SEHNR and CDR2 is FQNEAQ in the germline V gene (reference sequence). The trim removed 3 bases at V and 17 bases at J, leaving 6 bases unmatched. The CDR3 runs 11 residues. CDR3 loop: CASSFGTVFFF. DNA for the CDR3: TGTGCCAGCAGCTTTGGGACAGTATTTTTTTTT. Full variable domain (outside the CDR3, taken from reference TRBV7-9 and TRBJ1-4): DTGVSQNPRHKITKRGQNVTFRCDPISEHNRLYWYRQTLGQGPEFLTYFQNEAQLEKSRLLSDRFSAERPKGSFSTLEIQRTEQGDSAMYLCASSFGTVFFFGSGTQLSVL.

This sequence joins TRBV28 and TRBJ1-2; tentative D call: TRBD1 (6 bases). Trimming cost V 5 bases and J 4 bases, with 11 bases left between them. The CDR3 is made up of 13 amino acids. Germline values: CDR1 MDHEN, CDR2 SYDVKM. Here the CDR3 reads CASSPTGGYGYTF. CDR3 sequence (DNA): TGTGCCAGCAGTCCGACAGGAGGCTATGGCTACACCTTC.

The V gene is TRBV4-1, the J gene TRBJ2-7; 8 positions match TRBD2. The CDR3 totals 17 residues. The V and J ends lost 1 base and 3 bases, in that order; junction bases with no gene match: 11. Germline CDR1 MGHRA, CDR2 YSYEKL. The CDR3 is CASSQVAGAGAGYEQYF. The CDR3 coding sequence is TGCGCCAGCAGCCAAGTCGCGGGAGCGGGAGCAGGCTACGAGCAGTACTTC.

CDR3 sequence (DNA): TGTGCCAGCAGCGTGACAGGGAGCACAGATACGCAGTATTTT. This codes for CASSVTGSTDTQYF. J is TRBJ2-3 and V is TRBV5-5; 7 bases agree with TRBD1. Germline V gives CDR1 SGHKS, CDR2 YYEKEE (reference sequence). Trimming at V came to 4 bases and at J to 0 bases, leaving 2 bases not matched to a gene. The CDR3 has 14 residues.

The chain joins TRBV9 to TRBJ2-1; TRBD2 might be the D (6 bases). V lost 2 bases and J 9 bases, leaving 15 bases between the germline ends. This CDR3 contains 14 residues. CDR1 is SGDLS, CDR2 YYNGEE, per germline. CDR3 in amino acids: CASSVSLAQGEQFF. CDR3 nucleotides: TGTGCCAGCAGCGTCAGCCTAGCGCAGGGTGAGCAGTTCTTC. The full variable domain, its missing parts supplied by reference TRBV9 and TRBJ2-1, is DSGVTQTPKHLITATGQRVTLRCSPRSGDLSVYWYQQSLDQGLQFLIQYYNGEERAKGNILERFSAQQFPDLHSELNLSSLELGDSALYFCASSVSLAQGEQFFGPGTRLTVL.